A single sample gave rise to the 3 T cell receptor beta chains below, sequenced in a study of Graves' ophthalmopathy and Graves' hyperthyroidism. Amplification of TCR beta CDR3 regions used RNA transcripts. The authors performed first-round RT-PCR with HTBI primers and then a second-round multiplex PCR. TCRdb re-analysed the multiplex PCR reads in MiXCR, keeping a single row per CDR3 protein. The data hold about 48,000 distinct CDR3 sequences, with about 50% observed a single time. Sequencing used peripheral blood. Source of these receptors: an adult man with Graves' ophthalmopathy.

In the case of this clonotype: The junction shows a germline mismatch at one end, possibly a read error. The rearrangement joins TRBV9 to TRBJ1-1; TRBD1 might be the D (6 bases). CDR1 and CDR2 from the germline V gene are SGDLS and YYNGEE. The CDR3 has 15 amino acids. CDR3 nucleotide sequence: TGTGCCGGCAGCCCGGAAACAGGGAGAGTTTCAGAAGCTTTCTTT. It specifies CAGSPETGRVSEAFF.

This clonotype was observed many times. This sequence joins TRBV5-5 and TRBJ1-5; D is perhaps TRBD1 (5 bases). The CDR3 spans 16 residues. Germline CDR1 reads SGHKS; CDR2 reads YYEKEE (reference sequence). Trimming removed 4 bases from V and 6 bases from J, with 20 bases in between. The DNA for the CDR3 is TGTGCCAGCAGCCCCGAGGGGTCCGGGTTCGGTCAGCCCCAGCATTTT. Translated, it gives CASSPEGSGFGQPQHF.

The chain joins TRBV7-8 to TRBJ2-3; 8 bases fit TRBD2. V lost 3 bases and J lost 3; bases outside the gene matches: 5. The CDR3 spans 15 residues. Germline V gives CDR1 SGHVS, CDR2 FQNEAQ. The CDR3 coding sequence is TGTGCCAGCAGCTTGCGGGAGGATGGGACAGATACGCAGTATTTT. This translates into CASSLREDGTDTQYF.